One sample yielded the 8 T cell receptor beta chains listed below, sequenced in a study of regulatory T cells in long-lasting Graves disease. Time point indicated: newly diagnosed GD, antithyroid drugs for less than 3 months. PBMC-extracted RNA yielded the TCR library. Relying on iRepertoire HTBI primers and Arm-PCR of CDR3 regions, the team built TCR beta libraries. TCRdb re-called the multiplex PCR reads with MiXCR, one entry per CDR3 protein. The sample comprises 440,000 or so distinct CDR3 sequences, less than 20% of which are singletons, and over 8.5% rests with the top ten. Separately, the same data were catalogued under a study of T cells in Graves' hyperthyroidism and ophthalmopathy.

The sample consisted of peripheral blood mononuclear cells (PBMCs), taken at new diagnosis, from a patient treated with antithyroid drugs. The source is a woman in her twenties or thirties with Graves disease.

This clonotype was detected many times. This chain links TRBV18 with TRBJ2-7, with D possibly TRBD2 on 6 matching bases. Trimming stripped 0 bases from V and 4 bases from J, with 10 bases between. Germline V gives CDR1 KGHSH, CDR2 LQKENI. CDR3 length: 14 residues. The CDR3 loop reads CASSPPLRGYEQYF. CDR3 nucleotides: TGTGCCAGCTCACCACCTTTGCGGGGTTACGAGCAGTACTTC.

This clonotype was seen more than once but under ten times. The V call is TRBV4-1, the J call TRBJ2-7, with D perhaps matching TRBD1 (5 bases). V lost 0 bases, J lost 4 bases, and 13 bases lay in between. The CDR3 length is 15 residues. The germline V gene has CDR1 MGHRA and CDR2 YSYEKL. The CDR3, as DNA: TGCGCCAGCAGCCAAGAAGGGGTTCCCTCGTACGAGCAGTACTTC. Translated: CASSQEGVPSYEQYF.

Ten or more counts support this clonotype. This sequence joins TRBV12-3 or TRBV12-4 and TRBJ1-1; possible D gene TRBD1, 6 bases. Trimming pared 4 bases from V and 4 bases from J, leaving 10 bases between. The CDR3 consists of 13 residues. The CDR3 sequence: CASSWTASTEAFF. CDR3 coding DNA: TGTGCCAGCAGTTGGACAGCATCCACTGAAGCTTTCTTT.

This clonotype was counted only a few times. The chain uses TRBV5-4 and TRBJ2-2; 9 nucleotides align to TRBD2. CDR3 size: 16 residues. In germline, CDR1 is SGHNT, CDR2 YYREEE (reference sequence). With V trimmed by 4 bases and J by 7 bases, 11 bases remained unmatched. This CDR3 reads CASSHELAGEGGELFF. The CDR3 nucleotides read TGTGCCAGCAGCCACGAGTTAGCGGGAGAGGGCGGGGAGCTGTTTTTT.

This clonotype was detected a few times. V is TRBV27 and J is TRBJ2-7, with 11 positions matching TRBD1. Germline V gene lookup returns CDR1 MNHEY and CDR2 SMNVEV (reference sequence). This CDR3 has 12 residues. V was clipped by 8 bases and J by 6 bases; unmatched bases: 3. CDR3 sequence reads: CASSGTGGEQYF. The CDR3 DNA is TGTGCCAGCTCCGGGACAGGGGGCGAGCAGTACTTC.

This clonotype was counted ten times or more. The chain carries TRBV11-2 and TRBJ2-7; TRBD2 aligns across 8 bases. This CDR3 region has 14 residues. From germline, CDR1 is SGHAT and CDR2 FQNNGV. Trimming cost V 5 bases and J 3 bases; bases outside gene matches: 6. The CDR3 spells CASSPGGIVYEQYF. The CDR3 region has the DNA TGTGCCAGCAGCCCGGGGGGGATCGTCTACGAGCAGTACTTC.

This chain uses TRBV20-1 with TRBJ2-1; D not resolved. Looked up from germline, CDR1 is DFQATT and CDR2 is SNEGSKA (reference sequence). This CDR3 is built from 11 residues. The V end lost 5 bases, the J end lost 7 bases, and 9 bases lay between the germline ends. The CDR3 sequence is CSAPHGNEQFF. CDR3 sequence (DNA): TGCAGTGCTCCCCATGGTAATGAGCAGTTCTTC.

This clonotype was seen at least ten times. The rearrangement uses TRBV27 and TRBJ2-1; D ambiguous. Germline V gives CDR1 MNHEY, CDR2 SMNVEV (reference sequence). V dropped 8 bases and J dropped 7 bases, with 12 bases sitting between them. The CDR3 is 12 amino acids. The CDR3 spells CASGKSRNEQFF. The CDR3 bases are TGTGCCAGCGGGAAATCGCGGAATGAGCAGTTCTTC.